This T cell receptor beta chain was obtained from a study of OX40 agonist ivuxolimab in advanced cancers. Germline lookup yields CDR1 SGHNT and CDR2 YYREEE (reference sequence). The CDR3 runs to 14 residues. V was shortened by 4 bases and J by 4 bases, with 12 bases between the two germline ends. Turning to this clone: Its antigen remains unknown.

TCRdb keeps only in-frame clones here, not all; method: immunoSEQ multiplex PCR. Counted here are roughly 41,000 clones, about 90% occurring once; the ten biggest clones make up more than 55%. Findings of the study overall: Relatively little clonal expansion, among the lowest observed, appeared in partial responders at 0.1-3.0 mg/kg.

This TCR came from an adult with an advanced solid tumor such as melanoma, head and neck, liver or kidney cancer. Sample: CD4+ or CD8+ T cells sorted from blood, taken in a trial of the OX40 agonist ivuxolimab. V usage is TRBV5-4 and J usage is TRBJ2-1; D possibly uses TRBD1 or TRBD2 (5 bases each). The CDR3 is CASSQEGSYNEQFF. Written as DNA, the CDR3 is TGTGCCAGCAGCCAAGAGGGGAGTTACAATGAGCAGTTCTTC.